This T cell receptor beta chain stems from a study of post-analysis software for immune sequencing data. In the study overall: The cohort encompassed relapsing-remitting, secondary progressive and progressive-relapsing multiple sclerosis disease courses.

Points on this clonotype: Its antigen is undetermined.

General study points: Strong co-clustering by F measure was evident for samples that had been prepared in the same batch. Relative to controls, patients had five TRBV segments at higher frequency, with TRBV5-6, TRBV5-1 and TRBV20-1 among these. Those with multiple sclerosis, the patient group, showed significantly lower normalized Chao1 diversity than controls.

cDNA libraries for TCR beta contained unique molecular identifiers. Input of about 1 to 11 million T cells yielded 500,000 to 650,000 cDNA molecules. In TCRdb, the PCR reads were re-called with MiXCR into one record per CDR3 protein. The sample shows fewer than 600,000 distinct CDR3 sequences, approximately 46% of them seen only once. This CDR3 is built from 16 residues. V lost 1 base and J lost 1; bases outside the gene matches: 6. Germline CDR1 reads LNHNV; CDR2 reads YYDKDF (reference sequence). The source of this sequence is a girl aged 5-17 years with multiple sclerosis. Sample: blood. The V call is TRBV15, the J call TRBJ1-1; 7 bases are a match to TRBD1. CDR3 DNA: TGTGCCACCAGCAGAGGCAGGGGGGAGTGGAACACTGAAGCTTTCTTT. The encoded protein is CATSRGRGEWNTEAFF.